This is a list of T cell receptor beta chains from one sample in a study of T cells in Graves' hyperthyroidism and ophthalmopathy. Via MiXCR, TCRdb re-called the multiplex PCR reads, giving one row per CDR3 protein. The table includes some 440,000 distinct CDR3 sequences, approximately 14% detected once. The source material was blood. The receptors come from a woman aged 18-29 years with Graves' hyperthyroidism. Each CDR3 is given with its conserved first and last residue. A D gene is named only where the DNA matches it firmly. Clone size, where shown, is once, few, many, or a class for clones that have expanded.

D gene	J gene	V gene	clone size	CDR3 protein	CDR3 DNA
.	TRBJ1-3	TRBV28	many	CASSSHRVSGNTIYF	TGTGCCAGCAGTTCACACAGGGTCTCTGGAAACACCATATATTTT
.	TRBJ1-1	TRBV9	many	CASSTGPPNTEAFF	TGTGCCAGCAGCACGGGACCGCCGAACACTGAAGCTTTCTTT
.	TRBJ1-5	TRBV7-9	.	CASSRSGMSNQPQHF	TGTGCCAGCAGCCGTAGCGGGATGTCCAATCAGCCCCAGCATTTT
TRBD1	TRBJ1-1	TRBV6-1	many	CASMDRLNTEAFF	TGTGCCAGCATGGACAGGCTGAACACTGAAGCTTTCTTT
.	TRBJ1-2	TRBV2	few	CASKLGGGYTF	TGTGCCAGCAAATTGGGGGGGGGCTACACCTTC
.	TRBJ2-7	TRBV5-1	many	CASSLSDRVSYEQYF	TGCGCCAGCAGCTTGAGCGATCGAGTCTCCTACGAGCAGTACTTC
TRBD1	TRBJ1-5	TRBV27	many	CASSLRGQGGQPQHF	TGTGCCAGCAGTTTAAGGGGTCAGGGGGGCCAGCCCCAGCATTTT
.	TRBJ2-3	TRBV9	many	CASSVFTGSTDTQYF	TGTGCCAGCAGCGTATTTACGGGTAGCACAGATACGCAGTATTTT
.	TRBJ1-2	TRBV20-1	many	CSAPGPQEGYTF	TGCAGTGCACCCGGGCCGCAGGAAGGCTACACCTTC
TRBD2	TRBJ2-5	TRBV2	many	CASSEALGGGGQETQYF	TGTGCCAGCAGTGAGGCCTTAGGCGGGGGGGGCCAAGAGACCCAGTACTTC
.	TRBJ2-1	TRBV7-9	few	CASSLMGLQFF	TGTGCCAGCAGCTTAATGGGGCTTCAGTTCTTC
.	TRBJ2-2	TRBV7-9	many	CASSLPLFGGETGELFF	TGTGCCAGCAGCTTGCCACTTTTTGGGGGAGAGACCGGGGAGCTGTTTTTT
.	TRBJ2-3	TRBV28	many	CASSFALSTDTQYF	TGTGCCAGCAGTTTTGCCCTGAGCACAGATACGCAGTATTTT
TRBD1	TRBJ1-2	TRBV2	few	CASTRGQGNGYTF	TGTGCCAGCACCCGGGGACAGGGGAACGGCTACACCTTC
.	TRBJ2-2	TRBV6-1	.	CASWTGTVNTGELFF	TGTGCCAGCTGGACCGGGACTGTGAACACCGGGGAGCTGTTTTTT
.	TRBJ2-1	TRBV7-2	.	CASSQDQYNEQFF	TGTGCCAGCAGCCAGGACCAGTACAATGAGCAGTTCTTC
TRBD1	TRBJ2-7	TRBV4-2	few	CASSQDQGDRGREQYF	TGTGCCAGCAGCCAAGATCAAGGGGACAGGGGGCGCGAGCAGTACTTC
.	TRBJ2-1	TRBV12-3/TRBV12-4	.	CASWAGGNFNEQFF	TGTGCCAGTTGGGCGGGCGGGAACTTCAATGAGCAGTTCTTC
TRBD2	TRBJ2-7	TRBV6-1	many	CASKTSGSCEQYF	TGTGCCAGCAAGACTAGCGGGAGTTGCGAGCAGTACTTC
.	TRBJ1-4	TRBV28	many	CASSSNGWGETNEKLFF	TGTGCCAGCAGTTCCAATGGGTGGGGAGAGACTAATGAAAAACTGTTTTTT
.	TRBJ1-3	TRBV6-1	.	CASSILRDGGNTIYF	TGTGCCAGCAGTATTCTCCGGGACGGAGGAAACACCATATATTTT
TRBD1	TRBJ1-2	TRBV12-3/TRBV12-4	.	CASRRGQGAIHGYTF	TGTGCCAGCAGACGAGGACAGGGGGCAATCCATGGCTACACCTTC
TRBD1	TRBJ2-2	TRBV9	few	CASSTNRGPANTGELFF	TGTGCCAGCAGCACAAACAGGGGGCCCGCGAACACCGGGGAGCTGTTTTTT
.	TRBJ1-5	TRBV4-2	many	CASSQDRASEQPQHF	TGTGCCAGCAGCCAAGACAGGGCGAGTGAACAGCCCCAGCATTTT
.	TRBJ2-7	TRBV29-1	many	CSVGRGGLLEQYF	TGCAGCGTTGGGCGAGGGGGATTACTCGAGCAGTACTTC
TRBD2	TRBJ2-5	TRBV7-8	few	CASSGGLAGGGGETQYF	TGTGCCAGCAGCGGGGGACTAGCGGGGGGGGGGGGGGAGACCCAGTACTTC
TRBD1	TRBJ1-2	TRBV9	few	CASSVKPGQGGNYGYTF	TGTGCCAGCAGCGTAAAACCGGGACAGGGGGGGAACTATGGCTACACCTTC
.	TRBJ2-3	TRBV27	many	CASSYAGTQLDTQYF	TGTGCCAGCAGTTATGCCGGGACTCAACTAGATACGCAGTATTTT
.	TRBJ2-7	TRBV4-1	.	CASSQTGQGSTYEQYF	TGCGCCAGCAGCCAAACAGGGCAGGGGTCCACCTACGAGCAGTACTTC
.	TRBJ2-3	TRBV12-3/TRBV12-4	.	CASSSDPSTDTQYF	TGTGCCAGCAGTTCTGACCCTTCTACAGATACGCAGTATTTT
.	TRBJ2-7	TRBV28	many	CASSFRAGDEQYF	TGTGCCAGCAGTTTTAGGGCAGGGGACGAGCAGTACTTC
.	TRBJ2-1	TRBV29-1	many	CSVDVATHYNEQFF	TGCAGCGTTGATGTGGCGACCCACTACAATGAGCAGTTCTTC
TRBD1	TRBJ1-4	TRBV7-8	many	CASSWLGQSKATNEKLFF	TGTGCCAGCAGCTGGTTGGGACAGTCTAAGGCAACTAATGAAAAACTGTTTTTT
.	TRBJ1-2	TRBV7-8	few	CASSLGPPPVYGYTF	TGTGCCAGCAGCTTAGGGCCTCCGCCCGTCTATGGCTACACCTTC
.	TRBJ1-5	TRBV27	many	CASRGLQDSNQPQHF	TGTGCCAGCAGGGGACTGCAGGATAGCAATCAGCCCCAGCATTTT
.	TRBJ1-3	TRBV10-3	many	CAISFQDATSGNTIYF	TGTGCCATCAGTTTCCAGGACGCGACCTCTGGAAACACCATATATTTT
.	TRBJ2-2	TRBV19	many	CASGFGGPNTGELFF	TGTGCCAGCGGCTTTGGAGGGCCGAACACCGGGGAGCTGTTTTTT
.	TRBJ1-4	TRBV6-5	many	CASSYPGGREHPNEKLFF	TGTGCCAGCAGTTACCCGGGGGGAAGGGAACATCCTAATGAAAAACTGTTTTTT
.	TRBJ2-7	TRBV29-1	many	CSASAPAGSPYEQYF	TGCAGCGCGTCCGCCCCCGCCGGGTCCCCCTACGAGCAGTACTTC
TRBD1	TRBJ2-5	TRBV4-1	.	CASSQLGRDRGQETQYF	TGCGCCAGCAGCCAGCTCGGCCGGGACAGGGGTCAAGAGACCCAGTACTTC
.	TRBJ1-2	TRBV11-2	once	CASSRRRADPNYGYTF	TGTGCCAGCAGCCGCAGGAGGGCGGACCCTAACTATGGCTACACCTTC
TRBD2	TRBJ2-5	TRBV7-9	many	CASRVAGLAGAEETQYF	TGTGCCAGCAGGGTAGCGGGACTAGCGGGGGCCGAAGAGACCCAGTACTTC
TRBD1	TRBJ2-7	TRBV27	few	CASSLLGQGQEQYF	TGTGCCAGCAGTCTCCTCGGACAGGGACAGGAGCAGTACTTC
.	TRBJ2-3	TRBV20-1	few	CSASGRESGTDTQYF	TGCAGTGCTAGTGGCAGGGAAAGCGGCACAGATACGCAGTATTTT
TRBD2	TRBJ2-1	TRBV11-1	many	CASSRTSGGAGEQFF	TGTGCCAGCAGTAGGACTAGCGGGGGGGCAGGAGAGCAGTTCTTC
.	TRBJ1-2	TRBV6-1	many	CASRIITGAGNYGYTF	TGTGCCAGCAGGATAATAACGGGGGCCGGGAACTATGGCTACACCTTC
.	TRBJ1-2	TRBV20-1	many	CSARRAGTADYGYTF	TGCAGTGCAAGGCGGGCCGGGACTGCGGACTATGGCTACACCTTC
TRBD1	TRBJ2-5	TRBV6-1	many	CASSEDRGRETQYF	TGTGCCAGCAGTGAGGACAGGGGAAGAGAGACCCAGTACTTC
.	TRBJ2-7	TRBV5-1	many	CASSLGPGAEQYF	TGCGCCAGCAGCTTAGGCCCTGGCGCCGAGCAGTACTTC
.	TRBJ2-1	TRBV5-1	many	CASSLGVSPHEQFF	TGCGCCAGCAGCTTGGGAGTAAGCCCCCATGAGCAGTTCTTC
.	TRBJ1-3	TRBV15	.	CATSRDIGRLSGNTIYF	TGTGCCACCAGCAGAGATATTGGACGCCTCTCTGGAAACACCATATATTTT
.	TRBJ1-4	TRBV20-1	.	CSAREGTTNEKLFF	TGCAGTGCTAGAGAGGGGACAACTAATGAAAAACTGTTTTTT
TRBD2	TRBJ2-5	TRBV10-3	many	CATSGLAGVLGETQYF	TGTGCCACCTCCGGACTAGCGGGAGTCCTGGGGGAGACCCAGTACTTC